The T cell receptor (beta chain) described here comes from a study of shared clonotypes between healthy human individuals (dated by TCRdb to 2019 to 2021). Regarding the study in general: A few men and a couple of women, aged 18 to 49 years, made up the cohort. Per donor, three plates each were used for CD4 naive and CD4 memory, two for CD8 naive, and one for CD8 memory. To estimate repertoire size and how much clonotype sharing occurs between individuals, the study deeply sequenced the blood TCR repertoires of roughly 5 healthy adults. Libraries were prepared and TCR repertoires were sequenced by different laboratories using diverse techniques, in order to increase sequencing depth and limit assay-specific biases. Each donor's leukapheresis produced roughly between about 0.85 and 10 billion PBMCs.

Concerning this clone: Its antigen is unknown. Base qualities are not provided; no much larger clone lies one nucleotide away.

The donors were healthy, HIV-negative adults who had no recently reported acute infections or vaccinations. Every donor was a Caucasian adult living in Nashville, Tennessee, USA. CD4+ T cells were enriched by magnetic negative selection; naive cells were then positively selected on CD45RA, and the negative fraction formed the memory subset. Blood was collected by leukapheresis, and PBMCs were isolated by Ficoll-Histopaque density gradient centrifugation and then cryopreserved in liquid nitrogen vapor phase. Analytical flow cytometry was used to check the purity and quantity of every magnetically sorted T cell population. From each sorted fraction, genomic DNA was isolated and quantified by UV absorbance on a Nanodrop 2000c. As encoded in the germline V gene, CDR1 is MGHRA while CDR2 is YSYEKL. There are 17 amino acids in the CDR3, from cysteine to phenylalanine inclusive. The only DNA kept is the CDR3, 51 bases in frame from the first base. Trimming removed 4 bases from V and 6 bases from J, leaving 24 bases between the germline ends.

Using the deep immunoSEQ assay, TCR CDR3 regions were amplified from genomic DNA by multiplex PCR. Extracted genomic DNA from each cell subset was distributed evenly across all wells of several immunoSEQ 96-well plates, and each plate was treated as a replicate. For sorted subsets, roughly 200 ng genomic DNA, equal to some 28,000 T cell genomes, was loaded into each replicate PCR. Purified libraries were quantified with a Qubit 3.0 fluorometer, sized on a Bioanalyzer 2100, and re-quantified with the KAPA Library Quantification kit. Each immunoSEQ 96-well plate was sequenced on its own single-read 150-cycle Illumina NextSeq 550 flow cell. The study's processing was this. The immunoSEQ output contained only junctional sequences without quality scores, so filtering could not match that applied to full-length reads. Sequences were annotated with PyIR, a Python wrapper for IgBLAST v1.9, and V/J genes and CDR3 were assigned using IMGT germline references. Any read was removed if the V/J assignment was weak (E-value above 1e-6), the CDR3 was missing, or the read contained stop codons, out-of-frame junctions, or ambiguous translated residues. V3J clonotypes were defined by identical inferred V gene, J gene, and CDR3 amino acid sequence. To compute the percentage overlap between repertoires, the number of shared unique clonotypes was divided by the size of the smaller repertoire. Repertoire richness was assessed with RTK rarefaction, the Chao1 estimator, and Recon v2.1 estimates of unobserved clonotypes. Generation probabilities were computed with OLGA for all TCRbeta clonotypes obtained by the gDNA method from a few donors. The clones in this table, taken by TCRdb from immuneACCESS, are in-frame only. Not every clone is retained; where verified, under half of the shortfall comes from an unresolved V gene, and the cause of the rest is unknown. The DNA was the basis for D and trimming; V, J and clone size are from that table. Counted in this sample were 2,500,000 or so clones; over 85% of them appeared once. The ten most abundant clones make up 0.36% of the sample.

Study-level results and caveats: The small number of donors limited the genetic and exposure-history diversity represented. Only blood was sampled, and tissue TCR repertoires likely differ from those in blood. Across a handful of donors, around 5.4% of naive CD4, approximately 3.6% of naive CD8, about 2% of memory CD4, and roughly 0.41% of memory CD8 clonotypes were shared. Even with the large sequencing depth, rarefaction of the sorted-subset datasets indicated that sequencing was incomplete. Based on pairwise subsampling, the degree of clonotype sharing among donors was expected to be affected by sequencing depth. Larger estimated clonotype richness was generally found for naive subsets than for memory subsets. Compared with non-shared clonotypes, clonotypes shared by all four sorted-subset donors had higher generation probabilities.

Recombination joined TRBV4-1 with TRBJ2-5; TRBD1 is perhaps the D gene, given 6 matching bases. The receptor comes from a young man in good health. Some clones in this sample may be carry-over from other donors' samples. The sequenced material came from naive CD4+ T cells from PBMCs. The cell subset or site label, read with the paper, signifies: CD45RA+ positively selected. The DNA reads as follows: TGCGCCAGCAGCCGCGAATCTATAGCTTCAGGGGTAAAGACCCAGTACTTC. This is translated as CASSRESIASGVKTQYF.